This T cell receptor beta chain was found in a study of blood T cell repertoires in COVID-19. In the study overall: Samples taken during acute and convalescent COVID-19 were collected in the United States, Italy and Spain. T cells, B-cell-depleted T cells, or PBMCs provided the cDNA or gDNA that served as material.

The trim removed 1 base at V and 2 bases at J, leaving 13 bases unmatched. Germline CDR1 and CDR2: LNHNV and YYDKDF (reference sequence). The CDR3 is made up of 18 amino acids. Sequencing was performed with immunoSEQ multiplex PCR; in TCRdb, only in-frame clones are kept and a portion is missing. The sample includes 20,000 or so clones, roughly four fifths of them seen just once. The chain recombines TRBV15 with TRBJ1-2; 7 bases match TRBD1. The sample taken for sequencing was peripheral blood. This sequence originates from a man in his forties or fifties with active or convalescent COVID-19. The CDR3 nucleotides are TGTGCCACCAGCAGAGTTGGCCCTGGACAGGAGAGCAACTATGGCTACACCTTC. Protein product: CATSRVGPGQESNYGYTF.